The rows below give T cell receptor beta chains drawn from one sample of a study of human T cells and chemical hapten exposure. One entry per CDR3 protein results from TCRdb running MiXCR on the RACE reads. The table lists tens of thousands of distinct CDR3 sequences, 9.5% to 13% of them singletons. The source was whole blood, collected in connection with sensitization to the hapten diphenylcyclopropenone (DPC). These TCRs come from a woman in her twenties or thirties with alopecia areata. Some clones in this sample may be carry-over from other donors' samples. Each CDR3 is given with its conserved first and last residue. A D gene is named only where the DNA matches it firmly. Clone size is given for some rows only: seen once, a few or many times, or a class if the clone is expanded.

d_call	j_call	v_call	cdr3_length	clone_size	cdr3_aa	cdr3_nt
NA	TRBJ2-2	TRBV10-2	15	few	CASRKAGRVTGELFF	TGTGCCAGCAGGAAAGCGGGTCGAGTAACCGGGGAGCTGTTTTTT
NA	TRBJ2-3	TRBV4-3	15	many	CASSQEDNPTDTQYF	TGCGCCAGCAGCCAAGAGGACAACCCCACAGATACGCAGTATTTT
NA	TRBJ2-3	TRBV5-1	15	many	CASSPGDSGTDTQYF	TGCGCCAGCAGTCCTGGGGATAGTGGCACAGATACGCAGTATTTT
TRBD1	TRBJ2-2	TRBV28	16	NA	CASSQPQGANTGELFF	TGTGCCAGCAGCCAACCCCAGGGGGCTAACACCGGGGAGCTGTTTTTT
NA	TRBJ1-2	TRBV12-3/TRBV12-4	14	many	CASSLYEGSYGYTF	TGTGCCAGCAGTTTATATGAGGGTTCCTATGGCTACACCTTC
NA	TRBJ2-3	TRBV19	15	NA	CASSGGAASTDTQYF	TGTGCCAGTAGTGGGGGGGCCGCAAGCACAGATACGCAGTATTTT
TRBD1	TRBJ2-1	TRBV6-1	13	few	CASSSTGGGEQFF	TGTGCCAGCAGTTCTACAGGGGGCGGTGAGCAGTTCTTC
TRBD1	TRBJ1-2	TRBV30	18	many	CAWSSKGTAFISNYGYTF	TGTGCCTGGAGTTCAAAAGGGACAGCCTTTATTTCTAACTATGGCTACACCTTC
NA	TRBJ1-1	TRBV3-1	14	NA	CASSQFQGSAEAFF	TGTGCCAGCAGCCAGTTCCAGGGATCAGCTGAAGCTTTCTTT
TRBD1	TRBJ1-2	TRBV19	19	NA	CANNSEPGQPFPFGYGYTF	TGTGCCAACAACTCAGAACCGGGACAGCCTTTCCCATTCGGTTATGGCTACACCTTC
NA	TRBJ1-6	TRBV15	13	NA	CATSRGGTPPLHF	TGTGCCACCAGCAGAGGGGGGACCCCCCCCCTCCACTTT
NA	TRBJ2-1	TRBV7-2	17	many	CASSLHGGGQSYNEQFF	TGTGCCAGCAGCCTACATGGCGGGGGCCAGTCATACAATGAGCAGTTCTTC
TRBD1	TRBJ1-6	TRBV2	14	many	CASSTGVRVSPLHF	TGTGCCAGCAGCACAGGGGTTCGAGTTTCACCCCTCCACTTT
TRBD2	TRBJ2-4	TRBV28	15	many	CASSSGTTAKNIQYF	TGTGCCAGCAGCTCAGGGACTACAGCCAAAAACATTCAGTACTTC
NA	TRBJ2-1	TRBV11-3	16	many	CASTRPQTGDYNEQFF	TGTGCCAGCACTCGCCCCCAGACAGGTGACTACAATGAGCAGTTCTTC
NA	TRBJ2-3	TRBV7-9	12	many	CASSYRRDTQYF	TGTGCCAGCAGCTACCGGCGGGATACGCAGTATTTT
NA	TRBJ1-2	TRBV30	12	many	CAWSRGKGGYTF	TGTGCCTGGAGCCGGGGAAAAGGTGGCTACACCTTC
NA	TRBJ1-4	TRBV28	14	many	CASSFSRIDEKLFF	TGTGCCAGCAGTTTTAGCAGGATTGATGAAAAACTGTTTTTT
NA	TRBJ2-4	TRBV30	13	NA	CAWARDSGDIQYF	TGTGCCTGGGCCCGGGACTCGGGGGACATTCAGTACTTC
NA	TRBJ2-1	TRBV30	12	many	CAWSGFGGEQFF	TGTGCCTGGAGTGGGTTTGGAGGTGAGCAGTTCTTC
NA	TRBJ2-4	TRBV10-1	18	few	CASSESLGSRRAKNIQYF	TGCGCCAGCAGTGAGTCGTTGGGGTCGAGGCGAGCCAAAAACATTCAGTACTTC
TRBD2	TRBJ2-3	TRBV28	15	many	CAIVGVAGTTDTQYF	TGTGCCATCGTCGGAGTAGCGGGCACCACAGATACGCAGTATTTT